Included here is one T cell receptor beta chain sequence, with context. Its antigen specificity is not known. No much larger clone exists at a distance of one base, and base qualities are not known. The CDR3 regions of human TCRbeta chains were analyzed by immunosequencing. As for the original processing: Repertoire TCRs were matched against a reference library of SARS-CoV-2-specific TCRs generated with the MIRA antigen-specificity platform. Breadth meant the fraction of unique TCRs that were SARS-CoV-2-associated, whereas depth meant the fraction of total T cells that were SARS-CoV-2-associated. Each spike-specific TCR was assigned to its reactive spike region and to a CD4 or CD8 class using the MIRA data. Log10-transformed breadth and depth values were compared by one-way ANOVA with Sidak's multiple comparisons tests. The table comes from immuneACCESS by way of TCRdb, which keeps in-frame sequences with V and J called. Part of the clones is missing from these tables; in studies checked, under half for an unresolved V gene and the rest for unknown reasons. V and J calls and clone size are given by that table; D and trimming were obtained from the DNA. Recorded for this sample are 80,000 to 100,000 clones; about 86% of them occurred a single time. Clones ranked in the top ten supply 6.3% of the sample.

Sequences LGHNA (CDR1) and YNFKEQ (CDR2) are obtained from the germline V gene. Cut back by 4 bases and 8 bases, the V and J ends lie 17 bases apart. From the cysteine up to the phenylalanine, the CDR3 has a length of 14 residues. Only CDR3 DNA remains: 42 bases, in frame from the first base. These data come from a study of T cell responses to AZD1222 COVID-19 vaccine (dated by TCRdb to about 2021). A note on the overall study: Because spike-specific TCR depth and breadth did not differ between the two schedules, AZD1222 recipients who got a second dose at roughly 4 weeks were pooled with those who got a second dose at roughly 12 weeks. A total of approximately 250 trial participants underwent TCR sequencing, of whom 200 to 220 had received two doses of AZD1222 and approximately 26 had received two doses of the MenACWY control vaccine. Enrollment into the trials was organized by age into subgroups of 18-55, 56-69 and 70-plus years, and those subgroups contained roughly 150, 30 and 60 TCR-sequenced participants, respectively. On the study overall, not on this receptor specifically: Reportedly, almost half of the unique spike-specific TCRs recognized epitopes lying outside the regions that are mutated in the B.1.351 and B.1.1.7 variants. A significant rise in spike-specific TCR breadth and depth was observed after two AZD1222 doses relative to day 0 and relative to MenACWY recipients. Participants were mostly white British, with more females than males. The authors suggested clonal diversity may have been underestimated. The 56-69-year group was small, and its depth increase did not reach significance, likely because of low power. Because no day 14 peak-response samples were available, the repertoires could be characterized only after the peak T cell response. Conclusions about previously exposed vaccinees are limited because only five or six AZD1222 recipients were SARS-CoV-2 seropositive at baseline. Vaccine-associated CD4 TCRs spanned the whole spike protein, with dominant responses in regions 160-218 and 743-854.

Explained via the paper, the time point label denotes: baseline before first vaccination. Samples from vaccinated people were obtained from the UK trials COV001 and COV002, which included a single-blind randomized controlled phase 2/3 trial of AZD1222 (ChAdOx1 nCoV-19) in healthy adults. Trial participant PBMC samples were collected at day 0 and day 28 after the second dose for TCRbeta chain sequencing. The origin of this receptor is an adult in good health. The chain was built from TRBV4-2 and TRBJ1-2; the D region possibly corresponds to TRBD1 (5 bases align). This specimen consisted of peripheral blood, obtained on day 0 of AZD1222 vaccination. The CDR3 region has the sequence CASSRGRGSLGYTF. The DNA sequence is TGTGCCAGCAGCCGCGGTCGGGGGTCGCTCGGCTACACCTTC.